Listed below are T cell receptor beta chains from one sample, sequenced in a study of T cells after posttransplantation cyclophosphamide. Sequenced by immunoSEQ multiplex PCR; TCRdb stores in-frame clones only, minus some. The sample holds 25,000 to 30,000 clones, and no clone turns up only once. Sequencing used PBMCs. The source of these receptors is a woman between 55 and 75 years old in good health, CMV-negative, and a related stem cell transplant donor. Each CDR3 is given with its conserved first and last residue. Each record gives: J gene, D gene, V gene, clone size, CDR3 protein, CDR3 DNA. A D gene is named only where the DNA matches it firmly. The size field is filled for only some rows; it gives once, few, many or a size class.

TRBJ1-1 | TRBD1 | TRBV6-2/TRBV6-3 | many | CASSSRTGGNTEAFF | TGTGCCAGCAGTTCCAGGACAGGGGGCAACACTGAAGCTTTCTTT
TRBJ2-2 | TRBD2 | TRBV9 | many | CASSVATSGDLTGELFF | TGTGCCAGCAGCGTAGCGACTAGCGGGGATCTCACCGGGGAGCTGTTTTTT
TRBJ2-3 | - | TRBV11-3 | many | CASSRLGVADTQYF | TGTGCCAGCAGTCGACTCGGGGTGGCAGATACGCAGTATTTT
TRBJ2-7 | - | TRBV5-6 | many | CASSLEGAASYEQYF | TGTGCCAGCAGTCTGGAGGGGGCGGCCTCCTACGAGCAGTACTTC
TRBJ2-7 | TRBD2 | TRBV5-1 | many | CASSLVTSGRNSYEQYF | TGCGCCAGCAGCTTGGTAACTAGCGGGAGAAACTCCTACGAGCAGTACTTC
TRBJ2-5 | - | TRBV9 | few | CASSVEPRPETQYF | TGTGCCAGCAGCGTAGAGCCTAGGCCAGAGACCCAGTACTTC
TRBJ1-2 | - | TRBV28 | many | CASIGGATRGYTF | TGTGCCAGCATCGGGGGAGCCACCCGTGGCTACACCTTC
TRBJ1-2 | TRBD1 | TRBV19 | many | CASTPYVTGGDYGYTF | TGTGCCAGTACTCCTTATGTGACAGGGGGAGACTATGGCTACACCTTC
TRBJ1-5 | - | TRBV2 | many | CASGTQQPQHF | TGTGCCAGCGGGACACAGCAGCCCCAGCATTTT
TRBJ2-7 | - | TRBV7-9 | many | CASGAGQGYEQYF | TGTGCCAGCGGCGCAGGGCAGGGCTACGAGCAGTACTTC
TRBJ2-3 | TRBD2 | TRBV19 | many | CASTKAGAGRDTQYF | TGTGCCAGTACTAAAGCGGGAGCCGGCCGCGATACGCAGTATTTT
TRBJ2-3 | - | TRBV11-3 | few | CASSLSGGPTQYF | TGTGCCAGCAGCTTATCCGGGGGGCCTACGCAGTATTTT
TRBJ2-3 | - | TRBV5-6 | few | CASSYLTDTQYF | TGTGCCAGCAGCTACTTAACAGATACGCAGTATTTT
TRBJ2-5 | TRBD1 | TRBV7-7 | many | CASSLGVRGNQETQYF | TGTGCCAGCAGCTTAGGTGTCAGGGGGAACCAAGAGACCCAGTACTTC
TRBJ2-3 | TRBD2 | TRBV7-2 | many | CASSRGLADTDTQYF | TGTGCCAGCAGTAGGGGACTAGCGGACACAGATACGCAGTATTTT
TRBJ1-1 | - | TRBV12-3/TRBV12-4 | many | CASSLARTPSTAANTEAFF | TGTGCCAGCAGTTTAGCAAGGACTCCTAGTACAGCAGCGAACACTGAAGCTTTCTTT
TRBJ1-1 | TRBD1 | TRBV6-5 | many | CASSKTGGQGTEAFF | TGTGCCAGCAGTAAGACAGGGGGCCAAGGGACTGAAGCTTTCTTT
TRBJ2-2 | TRBD1 | TRBV7-9 | many | CASSSPQGAQTGELFF | TGTGCCAGCAGCTCACCCCAGGGGGCTCAAACCGGGGAGCTGTTTTTT
TRBJ2-2 | - | TRBV6-5 | many | CASSETGGTGELFF | TGTGCCAGCAGCGAGACAGGTGGCACCGGGGAGCTGTTTTTT
TRBJ2-2 | TRBD2 | TRBV12-3/TRBV12-4 | many | CASRGSGRALTGELFF | TGTGCCAGCAGAGGTAGCGGGAGGGCTTTGACCGGGGAGCTGTTTTTT
TRBJ1-2 | TRBD1 | TRBV6-2/TRBV6-3 | few | CASSHWDRILNYGYTF | TGTGCCAGCAGTCACTGGGACAGGATCCTAAACTATGGCTACACCTTC
TRBJ1-5 | - | TRBV7-8 | - | CASSLKSQGNQPQHF | TGTGCCAGCAGCTTAAAGTCGCAGGGCAATCAGCCCCAGCATTTT
TRBJ1-1 | TRBD1 | TRBV29-1 | few | CSVDYLGGTDFLNTEAFF | TGCAGCGTTGATTATCTAGGGGGGACAGATTTCCTGAACACTGAAGCTTTCTTT
TRBJ2-6 | - | TRBV4-2 | few | CASSQEPGPVSGANVLTF | TGTGCCAGCAGCCAAGAGCCGGGTCCGGTTTCTGGGGCCAACGTCCTGACTTTC
TRBJ2-2 | - | TRBV28 | - | CASRRTAANTGELFF | TGTGCCAGCAGGAGGACAGCCGCGAACACCGGGGAGCTGTTTTTT
TRBJ1-1 | TRBD1 | TRBV29-1 | few | CSVSKTGDGGTEAFF | TGCAGCGTTAGTAAGACAGGGGATGGAGGCACTGAAGCTTTCTTT
TRBJ1-4 | - | TRBV30 | few | CAWSVSRQLGKLFF | TGTGCCTGGAGTGTATCGCGTCAGCTAGGAAAACTGTTTTTT
TRBJ2-3 | - | TRBV4-1 | many | CASSHYREDTQYF | TGCGCCAGCAGCCACTACAGGGAAGATACGCAGTATTTT
TRBJ1-5 | - | TRBV2 | many | CASSLGVNQPQHF | TGTGCCAGCAGTCTAGGAGTAAATCAGCCCCAGCATTTT
TRBJ1-4 | TRBD1 | TRBV10-3 | many | CAIRGDGTGGEKLFF | TGTGCCATCAGGGGGGACGGGACAGGTGGTGAAAAACTGTTTTTT
TRBJ2-5 | - | TRBV19 | many | CASSIGGTETQYF | TGTGCCAGTAGTATAGGAGGCACAGAGACCCAGTACTTC
TRBJ2-3 | - | TRBV7-9 | many | CASSPSSTDTQYF | TGTGCCAGCAGCCCTTCTAGCACAGATACGCAGTATTTT
TRBJ2-7 | TRBD2 | TRBV13 | many | CASSLLRLAGGSYEQYF | TGTGCCAGCAGCTTGCTACGACTAGCGGGAGGGTCCTACGAGCAGTACTTC
TRBJ2-1 | - | TRBV5-1 | many | CASSLGGPGNLYNEQFF | TGCGCCAGCAGCTTGGGGGGCCCAGGGAATCTCTACAATGAGCAGTTCTTC
TRBJ2-1 | TRBD1 | TRBV5-8 | many | CASSFGTVFSNEQFF | TGTGCCAGCAGCTTTGGGACAGTTTTCTCCAATGAGCAGTTCTTC
TRBJ2-1 | TRBD2 | TRBV6-2/TRBV6-3 | medium-sized | CASSPTSGGAREQFF | TGTGCCAGCAGCCCGACTAGCGGGGGGGCACGGGAGCAGTTCTTC
TRBJ1-4 | - | TRBV18 | many | CASSPPRGPPSSTNEKLFF | TGTGCCAGCTCACCACCCAGGGGACCACCCAGCTCAACTAATGAAAAACTGTTTTTT
TRBJ2-3 | TRBD2 | TRBV2 | many | CARTSGSTDTQYF | TGTGCCAGAACTAGCGGGAGCACAGATACGCAGTATTTT
TRBJ2-5 | - | TRBV2 | many | CASRPGLQETQYF | TGTGCCAGCAGACCGGGACTCCAAGAGACCCAGTACTTC
TRBJ2-1 | TRBD2 | TRBV6-1 | - | CASSALAGSEQFF | TGTGCCAGCAGTGCGCTAGCGGGATCTGAGCAGTTCTTC
TRBJ2-4 | - | TRBV6-5 | few | CASSYSFGGAKNIQYF | TGTGCCAGCAGTTACTCTTTCGGGGGAGCCAAAAACATTCAGTACTTC